These 23 T cell receptor beta chains share one sample of origin, sequenced in a study of T cell responses to AZD1222 COVID-19 vaccine listed by TCRdb under 2021. The time point label for this specimen denotes: baseline before first vaccination. To prepare the library, the immunoSEQ multiplex PCR assay was applied. The table comes from immuneACCESS by way of TCRdb, which keeps in-frame sequences with V and J called. Part of the clones is missing from these tables; in studies checked, under half for an unresolved V gene and the rest for unknown reasons. Present in this sample are 100,000 to 150,000 clones, about 89% of which were seen just once. The leading ten clones occupy more than 4% of the sample. Here the sequenced sample was peripheral blood, taken on day 0 of AZD1222 vaccination. The receptors were sampled from an adult in good health.

Note on this clone: A read error may produce the germline difference seen at one junction end. The chain employs TRBV4-2 and TRBJ1-5; no firm D call. The CDR3 is 14 amino acids. Germline CDR1 reads LGHNA; CDR2 reads YNFKEQ. The CDR3 sequence is CASSQDSSNQPQHF. The CDR3 coding sequence is TGTGCCAGCAGCCAAGACTCTAGCAATCAGCCCCAGCATTTC.

The chain couples TRBV18 to TRBJ1-2; 7 bases map to TRBD1. Germline loops: CDR1 KGHSH, CDR2 LQKENI. Unmatched junction bases numbered 13, after V lost 3 bases and J lost 12 bases. There are 14 residues in the CDR3. The CDR3 DNA sequence: TGTGCCAGCTCACCCACCGCCAACAGGGGAGGGAACACCTTC. Translation gives CASSPTANRGGNTF.

V usage is TRBV6-2 or TRBV6-3 and J usage is TRBJ1-5; 9 bases line up with TRBD1. Germline V gene data show CDR1 as MNHEY and CDR2 as SVGEGT. The CDR3 is 15 residues long. With V trimmed by 4 bases and J by 4 bases, 5 bases remained unmatched. The CDR3 nucleotides are TGTGCCAGCAGTTGGGGACAGGGAGGGAATCAGCCCCAGCATTTT. It translates to CASSWGQGGNQPQHF.

This chain's CDR3 is CATSDSSQSYEQYF. CDR3 nucleotides: TGTGCCACCAGTGATTCTTCACAGTCCTACGAGCAGTACTTC. V gene TRBV24-1 combines with J gene TRBJ2-7; no definite D call. The V and J ends lost 2 bases and 1 base respectively, with 8 bases between them. The CDR3 length is 14 residues. Per the germline V gene, CDR1 is KGHDR and CDR2 is SFDVKD.

V usage is TRBV30 and J usage is TRBJ2-1; 11 bases match TRBD2. The germline V gene encodes CDR1 GTSNPN and CDR2 SVGIG (reference sequence). The CDR3 is 14 residues long. V was pared by 2 bases and J by 5 bases, with 2 bases of the junction left unmatched. CDR3 coding DNA: TGTGCCTGGAGTTTGGGACTAGCGGACAATGAGCAGTTCTTC. Its protein is CAWSLGLADNEQFF.

The V gene is TRBV11-2, the J gene TRBJ2-7; D is undetermined. Deletions cut 5 bases from V and 0 bases from J, with 8 bases between. The V gene's germline CDR1 is SGHAT and CDR2 FQNNGV. The CDR3 length is 13 residues. The CDR3 DNA reads TGTGCCAGCAGCACTAAAGCCTCCTACGAGCAGTACTTC. Protein product: CASSTKASYEQYF. The full variable domain, its missing parts supplied by reference TRBV11-2 and TRBJ2-7, is EAGVAQSPRYKIIEKRQSVAFWCNPISGHATLYWYQQILGQGPKLLIQFQNNGVVDDSQLPKDRFSAERLKGVDSTLKIQPAKLEDSAVYLCASSTKASYEQYFGPGTRLTVT.

The chain has TRBV3-1 (or the pseudogene TRBV3-2) and TRBJ1-5; the match to TRBD1 covers 10 bases. The CDR3 runs 16 residues. Germline V gives CDR1 LGHDT, CDR2 YNNKEL (reference sequence). Trimming took 0 bases from V and 7 from J; bases not matched to a gene: 6. The CDR3 region is CASSQDRQGARQPQHF. CDR3 in DNA: TGTGCCAGCAGCCAAGATCGACAGGGGGCAAGACAGCCCCAGCATTTT.

This clone was picked up one time. The chain is built from TRBV9 and TRBJ2-1; TRBD2 is a possible D gene (6 bases). V gave up 3 bases and J gave up 9 bases, with 16 bases separating them. Germline lookup yields CDR1 SGDLS and CDR2 YYNGEE. The CDR3 extends over 14 amino acids. CDR3 sequence (DNA): TGTGCCAGCAGCGCGCGGGACCTGGAGGGTGAGCAGTTCTTC. It translates to CASSARDLEGEQFF.

This sequence joins TRBV3-1 (or the pseudogene TRBV3-2) and TRBJ2-3; D remains unclear. Trimming shortened V by 4 bases and J by 6 bases, and 8 bases separated the two germline ends. Germline V CDR1 and CDR2: LGHDT, YNNKEL (reference sequence). The CDR3 totals 12 residues. CDR3 in DNA: TGTGCCAGCAGCCGCGAACTGGATACGCAGTATTTT. Protein product: CASSRELDTQYF.

This chain connects TRBV11-2 to TRBJ2-5; tentatively, D is TRBD1 (6 bases). Trimming took off 3 bases at V and 1 base at J, with 9 bases between the two ends. Per germline, CDR1 SGHAT and CDR2 FQNNGV. The CDR3 has 14 amino acids. CDR3 protein: CASSFSTGQETQYF. The CDR3 DNA follows: TGTGCCAGCAGCTTCTCGACAGGCCAAGAGACCCAGTACTTC.

The chain has TRBV6-2 or TRBV6-3 and TRBJ2-1; weak D call: TRBD2 (5 bases). The CDR3 length is 16 residues. V was pared by 2 bases and J by 8 bases, with 19 bases between. From germline, CDR1 is MNHEY and CDR2 SVGEGT. DNA for the CDR3: TGTGCCAGCAGTTACCCCGAGATAGCGCCCCAATATGAGCAGTTCTTC. Its protein product is CASSYPEIAPQYEQFF.

V and J are TRBV19 and TRBJ1-5, with D unresolved. The V end lost 6 bases, the J end lost 3 bases, and 6 bases lay between the germline ends. The CDR3 loop spans 12 amino acids. Germline V lookup: CDR1 LNHDA, CDR2 SQIVND (reference sequence). The CDR3 nucleotides are TGTGCCAGTAGAGGGTCCAATCAGCCCCAGCATTTT. Its translation: CASRGSNQPQHF.

V usage is TRBV19 and J usage is TRBJ1-1; no reliable D call. CDR1 and CDR2 from the germline V gene are LNHDA and SQIVND (reference sequence). V was trimmed by 4 bases and J by 0 bases, leaving 15 bases between them. CDR3 length: 16 amino acids. CDR3 sequence (DNA): TGTGCCAGTAGTAGGGCCAACCAAATAATGAACACTGAAGCTTTCTTT. This gives the protein CASSRANQIMNTEAFF.

The chain uses TRBV28 and TRBJ1-5; TRBD1 aligns across 7 bases. The CDR3 is 15 residues long. The ends lost 10 bases at V and 0 bases at J; junction bases unmatched: 9. Per germline, CDR1 MDHEN and CDR2 SYDVKM. CDR3 sequence reads: CATKTGTHSNQPQHF. For the CDR3, the DNA is TGTGCCACCAAGACAGGGACCCATAGCAATCAGCCCCAGCATTTT.

The CDR3 coding sequence is TGTGCCAGCAGTTACAGGGCAGGCGACTTTGAAGCTTTCTTT. Translated, it gives CASSYRAGDFEAFF. J is TRBJ1-1 and V is TRBV6-5; D gene uncertain. CDR1 is MNHEY, CDR2 SVGAGI, per germline. The CDR3 runs to 14 residues. The germline V and J ends were trimmed by 2 bases and 7 bases, with 14 bases remaining between them.

This chain joins TRBV3-1 (or the pseudogene TRBV3-2) and TRBJ2-7; TRBD2 agrees at 7 bases. Germline CDR1 is LGHDT and CDR2 is YNNKEL (reference sequence). After removal of 1 base from V and 2 bases from J, the junction contained 11 bases not matched to a gene. The CDR3 sequence is 17 residues long. The CDR3 here is CASSQAVEGGPPYEQYF. CDR3 coding DNA: TGTGCCAGCAGCCAAGCGGTCGAGGGAGGGCCTCCCTACGAGCAGTACTTC.

The chain has TRBV6-5 and TRBJ2-1; 7 bases are shared with TRBD2. CDR3 length equals 15 residues. With V trimmed by 6 bases and J by 0 bases, 5 bases remained unmatched. Germline CDR1 is MNHEY and CDR2 is SVGAGI. This CDR3 reads CASRRGSPSYNEQFF. Written as DNA, the CDR3 is TGTGCCAGCAGGCGCGGGAGCCCCTCCTACAATGAGCAGTTCTTC.

This rearrangement joins TRBV10-3 to TRBJ2-1; TRBD2 agrees at 9 bases. The CDR3 runs 14 residues. Trimming at V came to 6 bases and at J to 4 bases, leaving 4 bases not matched to a gene. Germline assignment: CDR1 ENHRY and CDR2 SYGVKD. CDR3 sequence (DNA): TGTGCCATCAGCCCAGCGGGGGGTTACAATGAGCAGTTCTTC. Its protein is CAISPAGGYNEQFF.

The rearrangement links TRBV15 to TRBJ1-6; D is unresolved. With 0 bases removed from V and 8 bases from J, the gap between germline ends came to 14 bases. The germline V gene encodes CDR1 LNHNV and CDR2 YYDKDF (reference sequence). This CDR3 has 16 residues. CDR3 protein: CATSRERSPGHSPLHF. The DNA of the CDR3 is TGTGCCACCAGCAGAGAACGATCTCCCGGGCATTCACCCCTCCACTTT.

The sample holds one count of this clone. The rearrangement joins TRBV11-2 to TRBJ2-1; D not certain. The ends were cut back, 5 bases at V and 8 bases at J, with 7 bases in the middle. CDR3 length equals 11 residues. The germline gives CDR1 SGHAT, CDR2 FQNNGV. Written as DNA, the CDR3 is TGTGCCAGCAGCAGGAAGGATGAGCAGTTCTTC. Translation: CASSRKDEQFF.

V usage is TRBV24-1 and J usage is TRBJ1-1, with 7 nucleotides matching TRBD1. CDR3 length: 14 amino acids. The germline CDR1 and CDR2 sequences are KGHDR and SFDVKD. Trimming removed 9 bases from V and 5 bases from J; junction bases left unmatched: 11. The CDR3 region has the DNA TGTGCCACCCGCGGTAGGGGGCCTTCTACTGAAGCTTTCTTT. This sequence encodes CATRGRGPSTEAFF.

The chain carries TRBV9 and TRBJ1-3, with 7 bases lining up with TRBD1. This CDR3 has 14 amino acids. Germline V gene data show CDR1 as SGDLS and CDR2 as YYNGEE. Trimming cost V 2 bases and J 4 bases; bases outside gene matches: 3. The CDR3 bases are TGTGCCAGCAGCGTGAGGACAGGAGGAAACACCATATATTTT. Translated, it gives CASSVRTGGNTIYF.

V gene TRBV28 combines with J gene TRBJ2-6; 7 bases match TRBD1. The CDR3 contains 17 residues. Trimming at V came to 2 bases and at J to 2 bases, leaving 6 bases not matched to a gene. Germline CDR1 MDHEN, CDR2 SYDVKM. The CDR3 DNA sequence: TGTGCCAGCAGTTTAGGGACAGCCTATCCTGGGGCCAACGTCCTGACTTTC. Translated, it gives CASSLGTAYPGANVLTF.